This T cell receptor beta chain emerged from a study of OX40 agonist ivuxolimab in advanced cancers. Germline loops: CDR1 KGHSY, CDR2 FQNENV. V lost 0 bases to trimming and J lost 6 bases, with 3 bases between them. The CDR3 sequence is 12 residues long. Repertoires were generated with immunoSEQ multiplex PCR, while TCRdb's copy carries only in-frame clones and drops some. Of more than 35,000 clones detected, about 85% appear once; the ten largest clones hold 6.8%. This TCR was recovered from an adult with an advanced solid tumor such as melanoma, head and neck, liver or kidney cancer. This material consisted of CD4+ or CD8+ T cells sorted from blood, taken in a trial of the OX40 agonist ivuxolimab. This chain connects TRBV16 to TRBJ2-1, with unresolved D. The CDR3 DNA is TGTGCCAGCAGCCAATCGCGCAATGAGCAGTTCTTC. Amino acids: CASSQSRNEQFF.